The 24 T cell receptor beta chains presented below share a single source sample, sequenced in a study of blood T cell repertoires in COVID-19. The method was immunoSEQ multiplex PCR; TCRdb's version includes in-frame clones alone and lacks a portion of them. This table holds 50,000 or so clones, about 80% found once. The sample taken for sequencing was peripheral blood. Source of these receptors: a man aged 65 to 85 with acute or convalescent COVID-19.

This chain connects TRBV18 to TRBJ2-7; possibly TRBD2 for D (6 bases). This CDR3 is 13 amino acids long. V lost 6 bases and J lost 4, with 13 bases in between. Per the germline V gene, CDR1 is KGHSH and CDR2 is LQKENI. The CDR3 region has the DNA TGTGCCAGCTCGGCGGGATTTGGGTACGAGCAGTACTTC. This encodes CASSAGFGYEQYF.

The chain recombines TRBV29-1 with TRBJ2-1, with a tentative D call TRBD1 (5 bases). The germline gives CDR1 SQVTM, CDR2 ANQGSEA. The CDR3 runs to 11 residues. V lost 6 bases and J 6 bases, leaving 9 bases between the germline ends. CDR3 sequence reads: CSVARANEQFF. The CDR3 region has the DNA TGCAGCGTCGCCAGGGCCAATGAGCAGTTCTTC.

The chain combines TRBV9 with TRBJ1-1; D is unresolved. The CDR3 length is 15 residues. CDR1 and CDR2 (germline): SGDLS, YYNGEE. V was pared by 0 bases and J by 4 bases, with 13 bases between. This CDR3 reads CASSVGTLGSTEAFF. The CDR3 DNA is TGTGCCAGCAGCGTAGGGACTCTAGGGAGCACTGAAGCTTTCTTT.

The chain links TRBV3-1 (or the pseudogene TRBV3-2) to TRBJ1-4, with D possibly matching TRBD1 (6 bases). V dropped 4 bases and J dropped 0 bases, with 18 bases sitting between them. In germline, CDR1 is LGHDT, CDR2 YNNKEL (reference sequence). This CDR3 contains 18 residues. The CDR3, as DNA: TGTGCCAGCAGCCGTTCTGGGGGCAGGGGTCCAACTAATGAAAAACTGTTTTTT. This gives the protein CASSRSGGRGPTNEKLFF.

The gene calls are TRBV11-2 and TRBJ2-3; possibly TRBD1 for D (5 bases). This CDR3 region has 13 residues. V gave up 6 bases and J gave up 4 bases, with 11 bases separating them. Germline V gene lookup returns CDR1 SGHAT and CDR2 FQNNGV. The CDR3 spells CASSTGTPDTQYF. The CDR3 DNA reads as TGTGCCAGCAGTACAGGCACTCCAGATACGCAGTATTTT. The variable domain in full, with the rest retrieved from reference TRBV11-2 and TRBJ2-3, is EAGVAQSPRYKIIEKRQSVAFWCNPISGHATLYWYQQILGQGPKLLIQFQNNGVVDDSQLPKDRFSAERLKGVDSTLKIQPAKLEDSAVYLCASSTGTPDTQYFGPGTRLTVL.

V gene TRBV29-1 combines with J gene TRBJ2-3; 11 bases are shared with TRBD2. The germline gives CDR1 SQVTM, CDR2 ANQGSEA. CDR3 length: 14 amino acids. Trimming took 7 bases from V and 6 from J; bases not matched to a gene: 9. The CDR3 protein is CSGVSGRAVDTQYF. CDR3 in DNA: TGCAGCGGGGTTAGCGGGAGGGCCGTGGATACGCAGTATTTT.

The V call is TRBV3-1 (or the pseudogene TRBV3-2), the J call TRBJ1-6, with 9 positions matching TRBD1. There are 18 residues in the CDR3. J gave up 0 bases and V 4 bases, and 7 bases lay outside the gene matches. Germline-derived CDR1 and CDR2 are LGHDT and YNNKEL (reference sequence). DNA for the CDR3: TGTGCCAGCAGCCTCGGTAGGGGACAGGGCTCCTATAATTCACCCCTCCACTTT. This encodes CASSLGRGQGSYNSPLHF.

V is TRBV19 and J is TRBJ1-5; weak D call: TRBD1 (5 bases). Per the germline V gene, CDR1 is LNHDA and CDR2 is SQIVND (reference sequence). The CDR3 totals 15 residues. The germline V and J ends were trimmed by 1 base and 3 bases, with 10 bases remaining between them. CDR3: CASSIVSGLNQPQHF. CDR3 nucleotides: TGTGCCAGTAGTATAGTATCAGGGCTCAATCAGCCCCAGCATTTT.

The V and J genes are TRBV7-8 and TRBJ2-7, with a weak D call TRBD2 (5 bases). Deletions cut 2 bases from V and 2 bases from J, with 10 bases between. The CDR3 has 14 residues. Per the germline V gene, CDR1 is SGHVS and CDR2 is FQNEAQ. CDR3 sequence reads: CASSLRSRAYEQYF. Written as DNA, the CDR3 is TGTGCCAGCAGCTTAAGGTCGCGGGCCTACGAGCAGTACTTC.

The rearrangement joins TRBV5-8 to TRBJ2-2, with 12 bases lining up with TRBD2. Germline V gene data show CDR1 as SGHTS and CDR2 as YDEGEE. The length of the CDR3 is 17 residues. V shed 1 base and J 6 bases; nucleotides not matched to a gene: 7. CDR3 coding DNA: TGTGCCAGCAGCTTGTGGACTAGCGGGATTTCCGCCGGGGAGCTGTTTTTT. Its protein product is CASSLWTSGISAGELFF.

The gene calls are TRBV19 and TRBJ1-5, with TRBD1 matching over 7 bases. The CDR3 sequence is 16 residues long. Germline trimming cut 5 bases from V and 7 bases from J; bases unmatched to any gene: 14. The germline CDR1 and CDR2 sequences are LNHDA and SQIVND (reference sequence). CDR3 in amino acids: CASSPPGAGGSQPQHF. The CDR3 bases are TGTGCCAGTAGTCCCCCCGGGGCAGGGGGGAGCCAGCCCCAGCATTTT.

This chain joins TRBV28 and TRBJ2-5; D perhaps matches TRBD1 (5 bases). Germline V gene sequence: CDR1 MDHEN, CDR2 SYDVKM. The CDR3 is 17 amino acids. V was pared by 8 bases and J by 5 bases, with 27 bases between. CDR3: CASGKQGPWARRETQYF. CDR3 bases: TGTGCCAGCGGGAAGCAGGGCCCGTGGGCCCGACGGGAGACCCAGTACTTC.

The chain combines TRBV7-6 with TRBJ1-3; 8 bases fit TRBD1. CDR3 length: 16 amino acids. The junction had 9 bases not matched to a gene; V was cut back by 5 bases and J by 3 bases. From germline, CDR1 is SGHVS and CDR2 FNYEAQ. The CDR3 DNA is TGTGCCAGCAGCGGCAAACAGGGGGAAGTTGGAAACACCATATATTTT. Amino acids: CASSGKQGEVGNTIYF.

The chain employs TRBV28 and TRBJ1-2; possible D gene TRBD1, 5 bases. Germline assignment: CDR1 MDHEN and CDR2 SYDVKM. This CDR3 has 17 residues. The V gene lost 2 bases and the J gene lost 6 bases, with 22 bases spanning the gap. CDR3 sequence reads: CASSLTVGGITLDGYTF. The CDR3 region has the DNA TGTGCCAGCAGTTTAACTGTGGGGGGGATTACGTTGGATGGCTACACCTTC.

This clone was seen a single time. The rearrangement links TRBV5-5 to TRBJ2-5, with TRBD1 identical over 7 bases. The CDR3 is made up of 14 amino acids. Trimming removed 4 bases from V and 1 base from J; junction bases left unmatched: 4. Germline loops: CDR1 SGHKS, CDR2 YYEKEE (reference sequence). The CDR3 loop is CASSRGQVQETQYF. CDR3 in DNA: TGTGCCAGCAGCAGAGGACAGGTCCAAGAGACCCAGTACTTC.

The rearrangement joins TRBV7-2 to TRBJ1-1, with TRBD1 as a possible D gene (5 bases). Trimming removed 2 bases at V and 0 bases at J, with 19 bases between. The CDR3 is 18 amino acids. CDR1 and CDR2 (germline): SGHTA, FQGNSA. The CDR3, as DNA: TGTGCCAGCAGCTTAAGAAGCGGGACGGGTACCTTGAACACTGAAGCTTTCTTT. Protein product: CASSLRSGTGTLNTEAFF.

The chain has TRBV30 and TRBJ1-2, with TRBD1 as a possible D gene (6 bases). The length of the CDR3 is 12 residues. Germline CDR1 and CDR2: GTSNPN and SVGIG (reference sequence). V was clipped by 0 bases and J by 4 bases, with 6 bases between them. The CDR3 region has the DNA TGTGCCTGGAGTGTACAGGGCTATGGCTACACCTTC. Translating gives CAWSVQGYGYTF.

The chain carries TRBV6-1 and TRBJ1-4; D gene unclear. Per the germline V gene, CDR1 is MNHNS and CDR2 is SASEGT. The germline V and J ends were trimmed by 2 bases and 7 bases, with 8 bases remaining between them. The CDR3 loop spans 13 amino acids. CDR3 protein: CASSEPEIEKLFF. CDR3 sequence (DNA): TGTGCCAGCAGTGAACCAGAAATTGAAAAACTGTTTTTT.

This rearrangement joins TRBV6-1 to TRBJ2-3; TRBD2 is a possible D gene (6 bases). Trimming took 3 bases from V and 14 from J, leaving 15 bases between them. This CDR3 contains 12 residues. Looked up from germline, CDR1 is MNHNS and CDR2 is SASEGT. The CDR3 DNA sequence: TGTGCCAGCAGTGAGTCGGGGCAGCGGGCGTATTTT. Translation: CASSESGQRAYF.

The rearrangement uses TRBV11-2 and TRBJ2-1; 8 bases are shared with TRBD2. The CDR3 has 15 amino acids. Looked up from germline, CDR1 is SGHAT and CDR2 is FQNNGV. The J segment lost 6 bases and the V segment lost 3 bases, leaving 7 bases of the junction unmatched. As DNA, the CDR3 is TGTGCCAGCAGCTTTCAGACTAGCGTTTTCAATGAGCAGTTCTTC. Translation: CASSFQTSVFNEQFF. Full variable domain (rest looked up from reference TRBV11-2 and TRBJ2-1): EAGVAQSPRYKIIEKRQSVAFWCNPISGHATLYWYQQILGQGPKLLIQFQNNGVVDDSQLPKDRFSAERLKGVDSTLKIQPAKLEDSAVYLCASSFQTSVFNEQFFGPGTRLTVL.

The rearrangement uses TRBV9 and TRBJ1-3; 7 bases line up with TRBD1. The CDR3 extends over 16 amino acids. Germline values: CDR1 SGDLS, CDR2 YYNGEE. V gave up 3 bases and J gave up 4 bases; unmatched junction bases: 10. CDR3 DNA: TGTGCCAGCAGCGACCGACAGGGATTGAAAGGAAACACCATATATTTT. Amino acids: CASSDRQGLKGNTIYF.

CDR3 residues: CASSLSQGAWQPQHF. The DNA of the CDR3 is TGTGCCAGCAGTTTATCACAGGGGGCGTGGCAGCCCCAGCATTTT. The V gene is TRBV28, the J gene TRBJ1-5; TRBD1 matches 9 bases. Germline V lookup: CDR1 MDHEN, CDR2 SYDVKM. The CDR3 covers 15 residues. V was clipped by 1 base and J by 7 bases; unmatched bases: 5.

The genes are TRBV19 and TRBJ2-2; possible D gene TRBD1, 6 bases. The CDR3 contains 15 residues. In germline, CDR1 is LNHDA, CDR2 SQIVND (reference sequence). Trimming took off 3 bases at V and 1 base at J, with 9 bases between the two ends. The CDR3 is CASSIQQGNTGELFF. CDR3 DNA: TGTGCCAGTAGTATCCAACAGGGGAACACCGGGGAGCTGTTTTTT. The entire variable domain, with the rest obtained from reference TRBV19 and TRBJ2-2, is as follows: DGGITQSPKYLFRKEGQNVTLSCEQNLNHDAMYWYRQDPGQGLRLIYYSQIVNDFQKGDIAEGYSVSREKKESFPLTVTSAQKNPTAFYLCASSIQQGNTGELFFGEGSRLTVL.

The DNA for the CDR3 is TGCGCCAGCAGCGCGGGGGGTCAGGCGGGAGCCTACGAGCAGTACTTC. Amino acids: CASSAGGQAGAYEQYF. This sequence joins TRBV5-1 and TRBJ2-7, with 8 nucleotides matching TRBD2. Trimming removed 4 bases from V and 2 bases from J; junction bases left unmatched: 11. CDR1 and CDR2 from the germline V gene are SGHRS and YFSETQ. This CDR3 is 16 amino acids long.